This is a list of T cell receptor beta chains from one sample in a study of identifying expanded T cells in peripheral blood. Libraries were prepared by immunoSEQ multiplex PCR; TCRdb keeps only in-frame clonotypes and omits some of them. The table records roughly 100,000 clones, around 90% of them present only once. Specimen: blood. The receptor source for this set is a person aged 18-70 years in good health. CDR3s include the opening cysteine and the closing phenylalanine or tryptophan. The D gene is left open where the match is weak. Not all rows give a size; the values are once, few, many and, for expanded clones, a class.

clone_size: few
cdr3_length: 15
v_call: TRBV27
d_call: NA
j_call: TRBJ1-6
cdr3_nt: TGTGCCAGCAGTTTAAGGGCGGTCCCGGATTCACCCCTCCACTTT
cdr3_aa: CASSLRAVPDSPLHF

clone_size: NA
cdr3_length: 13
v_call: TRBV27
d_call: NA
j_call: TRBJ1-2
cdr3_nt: TGTGCCAGCAGTGTAACGAGGGAGTGGGGCTACACCTTC
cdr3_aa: CASSVTREWGYTF

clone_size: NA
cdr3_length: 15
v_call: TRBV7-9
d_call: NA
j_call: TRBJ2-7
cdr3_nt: TGTGCCAGCAGCTTCAGCTTACACGCCGCCTACGAGCAGTACTTC
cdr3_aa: CASSFSLHAAYEQYF

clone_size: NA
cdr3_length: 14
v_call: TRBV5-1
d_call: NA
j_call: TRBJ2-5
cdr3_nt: TGCGCCAGCAGCTTGGGTGGGGGCACGGAGACCCAGTACTTC
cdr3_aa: CASSLGGGTETQYF

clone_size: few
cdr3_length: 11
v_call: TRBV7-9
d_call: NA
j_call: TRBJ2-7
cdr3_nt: TGTGCCAGCAGCCAAGGGGGCGAGCAGTACTTC
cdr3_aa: CASSQGGEQYF

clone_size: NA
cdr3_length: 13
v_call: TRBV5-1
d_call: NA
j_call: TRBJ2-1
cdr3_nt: TGCGCCAGCAGCTTGGAGGTTAACAATGAGCAGTTCTTC
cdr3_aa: CASSLEVNNEQFF

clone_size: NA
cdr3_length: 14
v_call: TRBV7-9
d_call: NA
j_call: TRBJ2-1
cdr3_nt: TGTGCCAGCAGCTTAGCGGGGGTGGTTAATGAGCAGTTCTTC
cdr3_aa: CASSLAGVVNEQFF

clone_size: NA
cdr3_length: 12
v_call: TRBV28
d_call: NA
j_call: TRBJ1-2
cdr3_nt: TGTGCCAGCAGTTCTTCCAGGGGTGGCTACACCTTC
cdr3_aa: CASSSSRGGYTF

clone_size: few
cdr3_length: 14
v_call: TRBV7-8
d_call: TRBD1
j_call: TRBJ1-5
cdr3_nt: TGTGCCAGCAGCCCGGACAGGGCCAGACAGCCCCAGCATTTT
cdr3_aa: CASSPDRARQPQHF

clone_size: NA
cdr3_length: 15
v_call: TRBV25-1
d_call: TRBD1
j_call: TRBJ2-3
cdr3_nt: TGTGCCAGCAGTGAAAGGACAGGGGGCCCAGATACGCAGTATTTT
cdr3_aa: CASSERTGGPDTQYF

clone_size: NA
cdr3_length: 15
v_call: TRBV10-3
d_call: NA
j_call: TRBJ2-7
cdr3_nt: TGTGCCATCAGTGATGGCGACAGACTATCCTACGAGCAGTACTTC
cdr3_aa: CAISDGDRLSYEQYF

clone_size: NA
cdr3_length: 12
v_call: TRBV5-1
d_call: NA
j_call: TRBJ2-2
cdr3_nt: TGCGCCAGCAGCTTTACCGGCGGGGAGCTGTTTTTT
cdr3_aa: CASSFTGGELFF

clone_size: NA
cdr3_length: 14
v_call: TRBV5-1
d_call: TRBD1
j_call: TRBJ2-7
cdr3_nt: TGCGCCAGCAGCCTAGGACAGGGACTCTCCGAGCAGTACTTC
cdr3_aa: CASSLGQGLSEQYF

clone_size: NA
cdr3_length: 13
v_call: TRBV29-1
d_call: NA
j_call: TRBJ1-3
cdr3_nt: TGCAGCGTCGCTACAGGGCCGGGAAACACCATATATTTT
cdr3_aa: CSVATGPGNTIYF

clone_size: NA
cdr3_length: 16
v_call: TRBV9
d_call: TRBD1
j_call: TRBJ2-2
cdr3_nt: TGTGCCAGTGGGGGCCCGGGACAGGGTTTTGCCGGGGAGCTGTTTTTT
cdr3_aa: CASGGPGQGFAGELFF

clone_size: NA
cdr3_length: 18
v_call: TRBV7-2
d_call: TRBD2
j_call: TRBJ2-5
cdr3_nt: TGTGCCAGCAGCTTGGGAGCGGGGGGGCCCCGGCCCCAAGAGACCCAGTACTTC
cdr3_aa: CASSLGAGGPRPQETQYF

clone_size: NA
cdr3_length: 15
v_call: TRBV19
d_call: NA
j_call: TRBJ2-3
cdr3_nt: TGTGCCAGTAGAAGCATACGGACTAGCACAGATACGCAGTATTTT
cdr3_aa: CASRSIRTSTDTQYF

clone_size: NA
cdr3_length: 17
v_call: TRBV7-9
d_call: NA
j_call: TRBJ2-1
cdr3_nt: TGTGCCAGCAGCTTAGGCACAGGGCGTCTTATTTACAATGAGCAGTTCTTC
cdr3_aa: CASSLGTGRLIYNEQFF

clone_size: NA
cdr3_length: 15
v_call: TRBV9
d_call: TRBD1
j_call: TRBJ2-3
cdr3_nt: TGTGCCAGCAGCGTAGGGGGACAGGGGTCAGGTACGCAGTATTTT
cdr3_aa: CASSVGGQGSGTQYF

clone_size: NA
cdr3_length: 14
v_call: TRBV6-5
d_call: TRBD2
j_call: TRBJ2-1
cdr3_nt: TGTGCCAGCACCAGGACTAGCGGGGTGTGGGAGCAGTTCTTC
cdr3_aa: CASTRTSGVWEQFF

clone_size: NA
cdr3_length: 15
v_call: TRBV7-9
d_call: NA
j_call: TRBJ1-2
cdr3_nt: TGTGCCAGCAGCTTATTTCTATCCGAGAACTATGGCTACACCTTC
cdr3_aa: CASSLFLSENYGYTF

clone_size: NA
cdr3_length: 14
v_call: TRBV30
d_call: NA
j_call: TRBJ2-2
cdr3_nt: TGTGCCTGGGGAGGGGGGGGGAACACCGGGGAGCTGTTTTTT
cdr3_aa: CAWGGGGNTGELFF

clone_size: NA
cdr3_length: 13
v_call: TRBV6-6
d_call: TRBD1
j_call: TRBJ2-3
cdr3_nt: TGTGCCAGCATCCACGAGGGGGCGGATACGCAGTATTTT
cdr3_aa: CASIHEGADTQYF